This passage covers 16 T cell receptor beta chains from one sample sequenced in a study of T cell changes during pregnancy in multiple sclerosis. Profiled with immunoSEQ multiplex PCR; TCRdb holds only in-frame clones, not every one. This sample has some 99,000 clones; under 95% occur once, and the top ten carry about 2.5%. The sequencing here drew on peripheral blood, taken after pregnancy. The receptors stem from a female donor in good health, enrolled as a control in a pregnancy study.

The chain combines TRBV5-1 with TRBJ2-2, with D possibly TRBD1 on 5 matching bases. CDR1 and CDR2 (germline): SGHRS, YFSETQ. V was pared by 0 bases and J by 4 bases, with 10 bases between. The CDR3 covers 15 residues. CDR3 residues: CASSLVRVTTGELFF. The CDR3 DNA is TGCGCCAGCAGCTTGGTCAGGGTCACCACCGGGGAGCTGTTTTTT.

The chain joins TRBV2 to TRBJ1-1; D uncertain. V lost 7 bases and J lost 3, with 9 bases in between. The length of the CDR3 is 12 residues. The germline gives CDR1 SNHLY, CDR2 FYNNEI. The CDR3, as DNA: TGTGCCAGCACCTTATCGTACACTGAAGCTTTCTTT. This translates into CASTLSYTEAFF.

The chain recombines TRBV2 with TRBJ1-2; 8 nucleotides align to TRBD1. Germline assignment: CDR1 SNHLY and CDR2 FYNNEI. The CDR3 extends over 16 amino acids. The ends lost 1 base at V and 6 bases at J; junction bases unmatched: 10. This CDR3 is CASSEGTGNPAHGYTF. CDR3 DNA: TGTGCCAGCAGTGAAGGGACAGGGAATCCGGCCCATGGCTACACCTTC.

CDR3 nucleotides: TGTGCCAGCAGTGTATCACAGGGCTACACTGAAGCTTTCTTT. Protein sequence: CASSVSQGYTEAFF. This sequence joins TRBV6-4 and TRBJ1-1; the D gene is possibly TRBD1 (6 bases). V was shortened by 4 bases and J by 3 bases, with 12 bases between the two germline ends. This CDR3 is built from 14 residues. From germline, CDR1 is MRHNA and CDR2 SNTAGT.

V usage is TRBV18 and J usage is TRBJ2-7; possibly TRBD2 for D (6 bases). Germline V gene lookup returns CDR1 KGHSH and CDR2 LQKENI. The CDR3 contains 15 residues. Trimming shortened V by 3 bases and J by 3 bases, and 15 bases separated the two germline ends. This CDR3 reads CASSPKPWGGYEQYF. For the CDR3, the DNA is TGTGCCAGCTCACCGAAGCCATGGGGAGGCTACGAGCAGTACTTC. Looking up the rest from reference TRBV18 and TRBJ2-7 gives the full variable domain: NAGVMQNPRHLVRRRGQEARLRCSPMKGHSHVYWYRQLPEEGLKFMVYLQKENIIDESGMPKERFSAEFPKEGPSILRIQQVVRGDSAAYFCASSPKPWGGYEQYFGPGTRLTVT.

The chain has TRBV4-2 and TRBJ2-1; 12 bases align to TRBD2. The germline gives CDR1 LGHNA, CDR2 YNFKEQ. The CDR3 extends over 16 amino acids. Germline trimming cut 1 base from V and 4 bases from J; bases unmatched to any gene: 2. Written as DNA, the CDR3 is TGTGCCAGCAGCCAAGCCGGGACTAGCGGGTACAATGAGCAGTTCTTC. Its protein product is CASSQAGTSGYNEQFF.

The V gene is TRBV30, the J gene TRBJ2-4, with 8 positions matching TRBD1. Germline CDR1 GTSNPN, CDR2 SVGIG (reference sequence). J lost 9 bases, V lost 1 base, and 8 bases had no gene match. This CDR3 comprises 14 residues. DNA of the CDR3: TGTGCCTGGAGTGGAGTGACAGGGGTTATCATTCAGTACTTC. It yields the protein CAWSGVTGVIIQYF.

The chain has TRBV4-1 and TRBJ2-5; no clear D. Trimming shortened V by 1 base and J by 4 bases, and 7 bases separated the two germline ends. This CDR3 is built from 13 residues. Looked up from germline, CDR1 is MGHRA and CDR2 is YSYEKL. DNA of the CDR3: TGCGCCAGCAGCCAAGCCTACGCAGAGACCCAGTACTTC. This encodes CASSQAYAETQYF.

The chain recombines TRBV5-4 with TRBJ1-1; 9 bases are a match to TRBD1. V was pared by 4 bases and J by 4 bases, with 11 bases of the junction left unmatched. The CDR3 runs 16 residues. CDR1 and CDR2 (germline): SGHNT, YYREEE (reference sequence). The CDR3 here is CASSQIPGTGSTEAFF. The CDR3 DNA reads TGTGCCAGCAGCCAAATCCCCGGGACAGGGAGCACTGAAGCTTTCTTT. The variable domain in full, completed from reference TRBV5-4 and TRBJ1-1, reads ETGVTQSPTHLIKTRGQQVTLRCSSQSGHNTVSWYQQALGQGPQFIFQYYREEENGRGNFPPRFSGLQFPNYSSELNVNALELDDSALYLCASSQIPGTGSTEAFFGQGTRLTVV.

This clone was seen only once. The chain uses TRBV10-3 and TRBJ1-5; tentatively, D is TRBD1 (6 bases). CDR3 length equals 15 residues. V was trimmed by 2 bases and J by 1 base, leaving 9 bases between them. Germline loops: CDR1 ENHRY, CDR2 SYGVKD. The CDR3 coding sequence is TGTGCCATCAGTGAGGGGCAGGGGAGCAATCAGCCCCAGCATTTT. Encoded protein: CAISEGQGSNQPQHF.

The chain has TRBV30 and TRBJ1-3; no clear D gene. Germline V gives CDR1 GTSNPN, CDR2 SVGIG (reference sequence). Deletions cut 2 bases from V and 4 bases from J, with 9 bases between. The CDR3 sequence is 13 residues long. The CDR3 loop is CAWSQSGGNTIYF. Written as DNA, the CDR3 is TGTGCCTGGAGTCAATCGGGAGGAAACACCATATATTTT.

CDR3: CASSSWTGLQETQYF. The DNA for the CDR3 is TGTGCCAGCAGTTCGTGGACAGGGCTACAAGAGACCCAGTACTTC. The chain recombines TRBV27 with TRBJ2-5, with 8 nucleotides matching TRBD1. J lost 2 bases, V lost 4 bases, and 6 bases had no gene match. Germline V gene lookup returns CDR1 MNHEY and CDR2 SMNVEV (reference sequence). The CDR3 runs 15 residues.

The chain combines TRBV11-1 with TRBJ2-7, with 7 bases that match TRBD1. There are 14 residues in the CDR3. V lost 0 bases, J lost 2 bases, and 1 base stayed unmatched. The germline gives CDR1 SGHAT, CDR2 FQDESV (reference sequence). As DNA, the CDR3 is TGTGCCAGCAGCTTAGCGACAGGGACCTACGAGCAGTACTTC. Translated: CASSLATGTYEQYF.

In its sample, this clone was seen once. This chain links TRBV28 with TRBJ2-7, with 9 bases aligning to TRBD2. Germline CDR1 MDHEN, CDR2 SYDVKM. Germline trimming cut 6 bases from V and 1 base from J; bases unmatched to any gene: 7. The CDR3 runs to 15 residues. CDR3 nucleotide sequence: TGTGCCAGCAGCGTAGCGGGAGAAGGGTCCTACGAGCAGTACTTC. Protein: CASSVAGEGSYEQYF.

The V and J genes are TRBV5-8 and TRBJ1-1, with TRBD1 matching over 8 bases. This CDR3 is 13 amino acids long. Trimming removed 6 bases from V and 5 bases from J; junction bases left unmatched: 6. Germline values: CDR1 SGHTS, CDR2 YDEGEE. The CDR3 region has the DNA TGTGCCAGCAACCCGGACAGGGTAACTGAAGCTTTCTTT. Protein sequence: CASNPDRVTEAFF.

The rearrangement joins TRBV19 to TRBJ1-1, with 8 bases aligning to TRBD1. The V segment lost 2 bases and the J segment 2 bases; nucleotides outside the gene matches: 4. Germline V lookup: CDR1 LNHDA, CDR2 SQIVND (reference sequence). The CDR3 has 15 residues. The CDR3 DNA reads as TGTGCCAGTAGTATAAATCAGGGGGCAAACACTGAAGCTTTCTTT. This translates into CASSINQGANTEAFF. Using reference TRBV19 and TRBJ1-1 for the parts outside the CDR3, the full variable domain is DGGITQSPKYLFRKEGQNVTLSCEQNLNHDAMYWYRQDPGQGLRLIYYSQIVNDFQKGDIAEGYSVSREKKESFPLTVTSAQKNPTAFYLCASSINQGANTEAFFGQGTRLTVV.